This T cell receptor (beta chain) was sequenced for a study of CD8+ T cells in alopecia areata. Peripheral blood samples and lesional scalp punch biopsies were obtained from alopecia areata patients. V was trimmed by 7 bases and J by 2 bases, leaving 11 bases between them. CDR1 is WSHSY, CDR2 SAAADI, per germline. The length of the CDR3 is 14 residues. This clone turned up a few times. Extraction of RNA preceded its reverse transcription into cDNA, which served as the sequencing template. Data came from immunoSEQ multiplex PCR; TCRdb stores just in-frame clones and leaves some out. The sample contains 10,000 to 15,000 clones, approximately 52% of which appear only once.

The receptor was isolated from a human donor with alopecia areata. V usage is TRBV10-2 and J usage is TRBJ2-2; possibly TRBD1 for D (5 bases). Sequencing was done on a sample of skin. CDR3 sequence (DNA): TGCGCCAGCACGGTACAGGTTAACACCGGGGAGCTGTTTTTT. It is translated as CASTVQVNTGELFF.